The 17 T cell receptor beta chains given below trace back to one sample, sequenced in a study of Tregs in tolerant kidney transplant recipients. TCRdb's copy holds only in-frame clones and misses some; the assay was immunoSEQ multiplex PCR. The repertoire table contains tens of thousands of clones. The material sequenced was CD4+ T cells from blood, taken before the transplant. These receptors were taken from a human donor who received a combined kidney and bone marrow transplant.

A remark on this clone: The read terminates 3 residues ahead of where the CDR3 ends, so the germline J gene completes it. The chain employs TRBV20-1 and TRBJ2-3; D ambiguous. This CDR3 is built from 11 residues. Germline values: CDR1 DFQATT, CDR2 SNEGSKA (reference sequence). Trimming removed 3 bases at V and 4 bases at J, with 5 bases between. The part of the CDR3 DNA that was read is TGCAGTGCTAGTGGGCCAGATACG. The encoded protein is CSASGPDT. The whole CDR3 protein reads CSASGPDTQYF.

For this clone: The missing CDR3 end, 3 residues past where the read stops, is filled in from the germline J gene. The chain recombines TRBV19 with TRBJ1-1; TRBD1 aligns across 7 bases. Germline CDR1 and CDR2: LNHDA and SQIVND (reference sequence). Trimming took 4 bases from V and 0 from J; bases not matched to a gene: 8. This CDR3 contains 16 residues. Partial CDR3 DNA: TGTGCCAGTAGTAGCGAGGGGGCGATCATGAACACTGAA. This sequence encodes CASSSEGAIMNTE. The full CDR3 protein reads CASSSEGAIMNTEAFF.

The CDR3 loop is CASSPGQGLDETQYF. CDR3 bases read: TGTGCCAGTAGCCCGGGACAGGGTTTGGACGAGACC. V usage is TRBV19 and J usage is TRBJ2-5; 9 nucleotides agree with TRBD1. The read comes to an end 3 residues before the CDR3 does, leaving the germline J gene to fill in the end. Per germline, CDR1 LNHDA and CDR2 SQIVND (reference sequence). Trimming at V came to 6 bases and at J to 5 bases, leaving 10 bases not matched to a gene. This CDR3 comprises 15 residues. The entire variable domain, with the rest obtained from reference TRBV19 and TRBJ2-5, is as follows: DGGITQSPKYLFRKEGQNVTLSCEQNLNHDAMYWYRQDPGQGLRLIYYSQIVNDFQKGDIAEGYSVSREKKESFPLTVTSAQKNPTAFYLCASSPGQGLDETQYFGPGTRLLVL.

On this clone itself: Its ends do not fully match the called genes, so a read error is possible. The read terminates 3 residues ahead of where the CDR3 ends, so the germline J gene completes it. The genes are TRBV7-7 and TRBJ2-5; 9 bases agree with TRBD1. The CDR3 has 15 amino acids. Per germline, CDR1 SSHAT and CDR2 FNYEAQ (reference sequence). CDR3 DNA (partial): TGTGCTAGCAGCTTAGAGGGACAGGGTCAAGAGACC. This gives the protein CASSLEGQGQET. The whole CDR3 protein is CASSLEGQGQETQYF.

As concerns this clone: The read finishes 3 residues shy of the CDR3 end, and the germline J gene is used to complete it. The rearrangement uses TRBV30 and TRBJ2-7; maybe TRBD1 (7 bases). Germline V CDR1 and CDR2: GTSNPN, SVGIG (reference sequence). Trimming pared 5 bases from V and 3 bases from J, leaving 14 bases between. CDR3 length: 13 residues. Partial CDR3 DNA: TGTGCCTGGGCGGGACAGAAAAACTACGAG. This sequence encodes CAWAGQKNYE. The CDR3 in full is CAWAGQKNYEQYF.

About this clone itself: The DNA ends 3 residues before the CDR3 does, and the rest of the CDR3 is filled in from the germline J gene. This chain joins TRBV30 and TRBJ1-6; no definite D call. Germline V CDR1 and CDR2: GTSNPN, SVGIG (reference sequence). This CDR3 has 13 residues. V was clipped by 3 bases and J by 9 bases, with 12 bases between them. The CDR3 region is CAWREGRVSPLHF. Partial CDR3 DNA: TGTGCCTGGAGGGAAGGGCGGGTTTCACCC. Filled out from reference TRBV30 and TRBJ1-6, the complete variable domain reads SQTIHQWPATLVQPVGSPLSLECTVEGTSNPNLYWYRQAAGRGLQLLFYSVGIGQISSEVPQNLSASRPQDRQFILSSKKLLLSDSGFYLCAWREGRVSPLHFGNGTRLTVT.

A remark on this clone: The CDR3 is cut off 3 residues early in the read; its end comes from the germline J gene. V and J are TRBV6-2 or TRBV6-3 and TRBJ1-5, with D perhaps matching TRBD1 (6 bases). V lost 5 bases, J lost 1 base, and 15 bases lay in between. The germline gives CDR1 MNHEY, CDR2 SVGEGT. CDR3 size: 16 residues. Incomplete CDR3 DNA: TGTGCCAGCAGTCGCTCCAGGGGAGTCAGCAATCAGCCC. Its protein is CASSRSRGVSNQP. The full CDR3 sequence reads CASSRSRGVSNQPQHF.

A remark on this clone: The read ends 3 residues before the CDR3 terminus; that terminus is restored from the germline J gene. V usage is TRBV6-1 and J usage is TRBJ2-1; 7 positions match TRBD2. With 4 bases clipped from V and 9 bases from J, the junction kept 3 bases outside the gene matches. CDR1 MNHNS and CDR2 SASEGT come from the germline V gene. This CDR3 is built from 12 residues. The sequenced part of the CDR3 DNA is TGTGCCAGCAGTGCCAGGGAGGGTGAG. Its translation: CASSAREGE. The full CDR3 reads CASSAREGEQFF.

As to this clone: The read is 3 residues too short to cover the CDR3 end, so that end is filled in from the germline J gene. This chain uses TRBV18 with TRBJ2-7; 8 positions agree with TRBD1. CDR3 size: 14 residues. CDR1 and CDR2 (germline): KGHSH, LQKENI. Trimming at V came to 2 bases and at J to 5 bases, leaving 5 bases not matched to a gene. The CDR3 sequence: CASSPGQGDHEQYF. The sequenced CDR3 bases are TGTGCCAGCTCACCAGGACAGGGTGACCACGAG.

Notes on this clone: The CDR3 extends 3 residues past the end of the read, so its final part is completed from the germline J gene. The chain has TRBV20-1 and TRBJ2-1; 11 bases match TRBD2. Germline loops: CDR1 DFQATT, CDR2 SNEGSKA (reference sequence). CDR3 length: 14 residues. The CDR3 here is CSVSGLAAFNEQFF. The CDR3 bases that were read are TGCAGCGTATCGGGACTAGCGGCCTTCAATGAG.

Incomplete CDR3 DNA: TGTGCCAGTAGTATAGATTCCGGGACGGGGGGTTACGAG. Protein sequence: CASSIDSGTGGYE. The CDR3 in full is CASSIDSGTGGYEQYF. The chain combines TRBV19 with TRBJ2-7; 7 bases are shared with TRBD2. Read sequence stops 3 residues before the CDR3 end, and the germline J gene provides the missing end. The CDR3 is 16 residues long. The V and J ends lost 0 bases and 4 bases, in that order; junction bases with no gene match: 9. Germline values: CDR1 LNHDA, CDR2 SQIVND (reference sequence). Variable domain in full (rest from reference TRBV19 and TRBJ2-7): DGGITQSPKYLFRKEGQNVTLSCEQNLNHDAMYWYRQDPGQGLRLIYYSQIVNDFQKGDIAEGYSVSREKKESFPLTVTSAQKNPTAFYLCASSIDSGTGGYEQYFGPGTRLTVT.

Remarks on this clone: Coverage ceases 3 residues before the CDR3 finishes, and the germline J gene fills in the end. The rearrangement uses TRBV20-1 and TRBJ2-7; 14 bases match TRBD2. The CDR3 consists of 15 residues. V was pared by 0 bases and J by 4 bases, with 2 bases of the junction left unmatched. From germline, CDR1 is DFQATT and CDR2 SNEGSKA (reference sequence). The CDR3 region is CSARDGLAGGYEQYF. CDR3 bases read: TGCAGTGCTAGAGATGGACTAGCGGGAGGATACGAG.

On this clone: The CDR3 goes on 3 residues after the read ends, and that part is filled in from the germline J gene. The V and J genes are TRBV5-1 and TRBJ2-7; tentatively, D is TRBD1 (5 bases). CDR1 is SGHRS, CDR2 YFSETQ, per germline. The CDR3 spans 13 residues. The germline V and J ends were trimmed by 0 bases and 4 bases, with 8 bases remaining between them. Partial CDR3 DNA: TGCGCCAGCAGCTTGGGACCAGGGTACGAG. This encodes CASSLGPGYE. The full CDR3 is CASSLGPGYEQYF.

A word on this clone: The sequenced fragment ends 3 residues before the CDR3 boundary, so the rest is inferred from the germline J gene. The gene calls are TRBV6-1 and TRBJ2-7; D gene ambiguous. CDR3 length equals 11 residues. Trimming took 0 bases from V and 6 from J, leaving 3 bases between them. CDR1 and CDR2 (germline): MNHNS, SASEGT. The CDR3 DNA, read in part, is TGTGCCAGCAGTGAAGCCGGCGAG. Protein product: CASSEAGE. The whole CDR3 protein is CASSEAGEQYF.

Note on this clone: The read terminates 3 residues before the CDR3 end, so the remaining end is supplied by the germline J gene. This chain joins TRBV19 and TRBJ2-7; 7 bases map to TRBD1. V was clipped by 9 bases and J by 6 bases; unmatched bases: 5. Germline CDR1 reads LNHDA; CDR2 reads SQIVND (reference sequence). The length of the CDR3 is 11 residues. CDR3 DNA (partial): TGTGCCAGCAGAACAGGGGCCGAG. This codes for CASRTGAE. The complete CDR3 sequence is CASRTGAEQYF.

Remarks on this clone: Coverage ceases 3 residues before the CDR3 finishes, and the germline J gene fills in the end. This rearrangement joins TRBV20-1 to TRBJ2-2; TRBD1 agrees at 9 bases. Germline CDR1 and CDR2: DFQATT and SNEGSKA (reference sequence). The V gene end was trimmed by 4 bases and the J gene end by 5 bases; junction bases not matched to a gene: 8. This CDR3 is built from 15 residues. The sequenced CDR3 bases are TGCAGTGCTAACAAACAGGGGGCGGTGACCGGGGAG. It is translated as CSANKQGAVTGE. The entire CDR3 protein reads CSANKQGAVTGELFF.

Concerning this clone itself: The CDR3 end falls 3 residues outside the read, so it is completed with the germline J gene. This chain links TRBV10-1 with TRBJ2-7; TRBD1 might be the D (5 bases). The V gene's germline CDR1 is WNHNN and CDR2 SYGVQD (reference sequence). Trimming removed 0 bases at V and 4 bases at J, with 7 bases between. The CDR3 covers 13 residues. CDR3 bases read: TGCGCCAGCAGTGAGTCAGGGGTATACGAG. Amino acids: CASSESGVYE. The entire CDR3 protein reads CASSESGVYEQYF.